The 18 T cell receptor beta chains reported below all come from one sample, sequenced in a study of long-term antiretroviral therapy in people with HIV. Run at survey level, the immunoSEQ assay was version v3.0. Generated by immunoSEQ multiplex PCR, the TCRdb table keeps only in-frame clones and is missing some. The sample carries about 25,000 clones, over 80% recorded once. This specimen consisted of unsorted PBMCs, obtained 4.3 years after starting antiretroviral therapy. These receptors were taken from a man aged 30 to 39 with HIV.

The chain couples TRBV6-4 to TRBJ1-1; D is possibly TRBD1 (6 bases). Looked up from germline, CDR1 is MRHNA and CDR2 is SNTAGT. CDR3 size: 15 residues. Trimming removed 2 bases at V and 1 base at J, with 11 bases between. In DNA, the CDR3 is TGTGCCAGCAGTGACCCGCCGGGGGCGAACACTGAAGCTTTCTTT. Encoded protein: CASSDPPGANTEAFF.

This CDR3 reads CASSSQRLARSLPDTQYF. For the CDR3, the DNA is TGTGCCAGCAGCTCACAACGACTAGCAAGGAGCCTTCCAGATACGCAGTATTTT. The V and J genes are TRBV11-3 and TRBJ2-3; 7 bases map to TRBD2. V lost 4 bases and J lost 4; bases outside the gene matches: 17. CDR3 length: 18 residues. Germline V gene data show CDR1 as SGHNT and CDR2 as YENEEA. Using reference TRBV11-3 and TRBJ2-3 for the parts outside the CDR3, the full variable domain is EAGVVQSPRYKIIEKKQPVAFWCNPISGHNTLYWYLQNLGQGPELLIRYENEEAVDDSQLPKDRFSAERLKGVDSTLKIQPAELGDSAVYLCASSSQRLARSLPDTQYFGPGTRLTVL.

The chain links TRBV11-2 to TRBJ1-1, with TRBD1 identical over 7 bases. This CDR3 has 17 residues. V trimming: 2 bases; J trimming: 3 bases; junction bases outside the gene matches: 12. CDR1 and CDR2 (germline): SGHAT, FQNNGV. The CDR3 DNA is TGTGCCAGCAGCTTAAGGGGGAGAGGGGGCCGGGACACTGAAGCTTTCTTT. Residues: CASSLRGRGGRDTEAFF.

J is TRBJ2-7 and V is TRBV4-1, with D possibly matching TRBD1 (6 bases). Trimming cost V 5 bases and J 4 bases, with 15 bases left between them. CDR3 length equals 14 residues. The germline gives CDR1 MGHRA, CDR2 YSYEKL. CDR3 nucleotides: TGCGCCAGCAGCGCCTTGGGGGCTACTTACGAGCAGTACTTC. This sequence encodes CASSALGATYEQYF.

The rearrangement uses TRBV27 and TRBJ2-1, with D possibly TRBD2 on 6 matching bases. V was pared by 4 bases and J by 5 bases, with 9 bases between. The CDR3 has 13 residues. CDR1 and CDR2 from the germline V gene are MNHEY and SMNVEV (reference sequence). For the CDR3, the DNA is TGTGCCAGCAGTTGGGACTGGAACAATGAGCAGTTCTTC. As protein: CASSWDWNNEQFF.

The chain recombines TRBV27 with TRBJ1-2; a weak D match, TRBD1 (5 bases). This CDR3 is 13 amino acids long. V was pared by 2 bases and J by 6 bases, with 10 bases between. CDR1 and CDR2 (germline): MNHEY, SMNVEV (reference sequence). CDR3 loop: CASSLRGADGYTF. The CDR3 bases are TGTGCCAGCAGTTTACGTGGGGCGGATGGCTACACCTTC.

This rearrangement joins TRBV6-5 to TRBJ2-2; 8 nucleotides line up with TRBD2. V lost 4 bases to trimming and J lost 6 bases; unmatched junction nucleotides: 4. CDR1 is MNHEY, CDR2 SVGAGI, per germline. The CDR3 contains 14 residues. CDR3 nucleotide sequence: TGTGCCAGCAGTTTCGGACTAGCCTCCGGGGAGCTGTTTTTT. Translating gives CASSFGLASGELFF.

This clone was found a few times. The chain couples TRBV28 to TRBJ1-5, with D unresolved. The germline V gene has CDR1 MDHEN and CDR2 SYDVKM. V was clipped by 5 bases and J by 0 bases, with 20 bases between them. This CDR3 has 18 residues. CDR3 sequence reads: CASSRIESLRDSNQPQHF. CDR3 nucleotide sequence: TGTGCCAGCAGTCGGATCGAATCCTTACGGGATAGCAATCAGCCCCAGCATTTT.

The chain is built from TRBV5-5 and TRBJ1-3; the match to TRBD1 covers 9 bases. Per germline, CDR1 SGHKS and CDR2 YYEKEE (reference sequence). The V and J ends lost 3 bases and 1 base, in that order; junction bases with no gene match: 5. The CDR3 has 16 residues. The CDR3 loop is CASSSHGTGSGNTIYF. CDR3 nucleotides: TGTGCCAGCAGCTCGCATGGGACAGGGTCTGGAAACACCATATATTTT.

The rearrangement uses TRBV2 and TRBJ1-1; TRBD1 might be the D (5 bases). Germline lookup yields CDR1 SNHLY and CDR2 FYNNEI. The CDR3 has 14 amino acids. Trimming left V 7 bases short and J 2 bases short, with 14 bases between. This CDR3 is CASNRDSGNTEAFF. Written as DNA, the CDR3 is TGTGCCAGCAACCGAGACAGCGGTAACACTGAAGCTTTCTTT.

The genes are TRBV5-5 and TRBJ1-5; weak D call: TRBD1 (5 bases). This CDR3 comprises 14 residues. Germline V gene lookup returns CDR1 SGHKS and CDR2 YYEKEE (reference sequence). V gave up 3 bases and J gave up 3 bases, with 10 bases separating them. CDR3 sequence (DNA): TGTGCCAGCAGCTACACGGGGGACAATCAGCCCCAGCATTTT. Translation: CASSYTGDNQPQHF.

CDR3 amino acids: CSVERAGGSYGYTF. CDR3 coding DNA: TGCAGCGTTGAAAGGGCAGGGGGCAGCTATGGCTACACCTTC. This chain connects TRBV29-1 to TRBJ1-2; 8 bases match TRBD1. CDR1 is SQVTM and CDR2 is ANQGSEA in the germline V gene. The CDR3 spans 14 residues. V trimming: 2 bases; J trimming: 4 bases; junction bases outside the gene matches: 6.

The V call is TRBV11-1, the J call TRBJ2-7; TRBD1 matches 7 bases. Germline lookup yields CDR1 SGHAT and CDR2 FQDESV (reference sequence). The V gene end was trimmed by 5 bases and the J gene end by 0 bases; junction bases not matched to a gene: 10. CDR3 size: 16 residues. In DNA form, the CDR3 reads TGTGCCAGCAGCCTGGCTGAGGGGGCCAGCTCCTACGAGCAGTACTTC. This translates into CASSLAEGASSYEQYF. Combining the CDR3 with reference TRBV11-1 and TRBJ2-7 gives the whole variable domain EAEVAQSPRYKITEKSQAVAFWCDPISGHATLYWYRQILGQGPELLVQFQDESVVDDSQLPKDRFSAERLKGVDSTLKIQPAELGDSAMYLCASSLAEGASSYEQYFGPGTRLTVT.

The chain carries TRBV7-9 and TRBJ1-1; 8 nucleotides line up with TRBD1. The CDR3 contains 14 residues. Germline V gives CDR1 SEHNR, CDR2 FQNEAQ (reference sequence). With 7 bases clipped from V and 1 base from J, the junction kept 5 bases outside the gene matches. The DNA for the CDR3 is TGTGCCAGCAACATCGGACAGGGGAACACTGAAGCTTTCTTT. Translation: CASNIGQGNTEAFF.

Only a few counts were recorded for this clone. V is TRBV6-5 and J is TRBJ1-1; D is possibly TRBD1 (5 bases). The CDR3 has 16 amino acids. V was pared by 0 bases and J by 4 bases, with 15 bases between. Looked up from germline, CDR1 is MNHEY and CDR2 is SVGAGI. The CDR3 nucleotides read TGTGCCAGCAGTTACTCAATAGACCCCCAGGGCACTGAAGCTTTCTTT. Encoded protein: CASSYSIDPQGTEAFF.

This chain's CDR3 is CASSLAGTGGATDTQYF. Written as DNA, the CDR3 is TGTGCCAGCAGCTTGGCCGGGACAGGGGGTGCGACAGATACGCAGTATTTT. The chain employs TRBV5-8 and TRBJ2-3; 11 nucleotides line up with TRBD1. The CDR3 totals 17 residues. The trim removed 0 bases at V and 3 bases at J, leaving 6 bases unmatched. CDR1 and CDR2 from the germline V gene are SGHTS and YDEGEE.

The chain joins TRBV6-1 to TRBJ1-3, with TRBD1 matching 8 bases. This CDR3 spans 13 amino acids. Trimming removed 10 bases from V and 2 bases from J; junction bases left unmatched: 4. CDR1 MNHNS and CDR2 SASEGT come from the germline V gene. CDR3 in amino acids: CATDRVPGNTIYF. In DNA, the CDR3 is TGTGCCACGGACAGGGTCCCTGGAAACACCATATATTTT.

The chain has TRBV2 and TRBJ2-7, with TRBD2 matching over 11 bases. Trimming took 4 bases from V and 2 from J; bases not matched to a gene: 4. In germline, CDR1 is SNHLY, CDR2 FYNNEI. The CDR3 is 15 amino acids. The DNA of the CDR3 is TGTGCCAGCAGTGCCGGGACTAGCGGAGCCTACGAGCAGTACTTC. Amino acid sequence: CASSAGTSGAYEQYF. The full variable domain, in which reference TRBV2 and TRBJ2-7 provide the parts outside the CDR3, is EPEVTQTPSHQVTQMGQEVILRCVPISNHLYFYWYRQILGQKVEFLVSFYNNEISEKSEIFDDQFSVERPDGSNFTLKIRSTKLEDSAMYFCASSAGTSGAYEQYFGPGTRLTVT.